Listed below are T cell receptor beta chains from one sample, sequenced in a study of T cells in Graves' hyperthyroidism and ophthalmopathy. TCRdb reprocessed the multiplex PCR reads via MiXCR and lists one record per CDR3 protein. The data hold approximately 870,000 distinct CDR3 sequences, with roughly 37% observed a single time. Sequencing was performed on blood. These receptors originate from a man younger than 35 with Graves' hyperthyroidism. The CDR3 runs from the conserved cysteine through the conserved F or W. A D gene is named only where the DNA matches it firmly. Size is omitted from some rows. Given values are once, few, many or a class for expanded clones.

V	D	size	J	CDR3	DNA
TRBV25-1	NA	many	TRBJ1-5	CASSDLGDSNQPQHF	TGTGCCAGCAGTGACCTTGGCGATAGCAATCAGCCCCAGCATTTT
TRBV4-3	TRBD1	NA	TRBJ2-5	CASSVRTGAGTQYF	TGCGCCAGCAGCGTCCGGACAGGCGCGGGGACCCAGTACTTC
TRBV5-1	NA	NA	TRBJ2-7	CASSLNNDEQYF	TGCGCCAGCAGCCTAAACAACGACGAGCAGTACTTC
TRBV7-2	TRBD1	few	TRBJ2-2	CASSLRQGASTGELFF	TGTGCCAGCAGCTTACGACAGGGGGCTTCGACCGGGGAGCTGTTTTTT
TRBV7-2	NA	many	TRBJ1-5	CASSLTRTNQPQHF	TGTGCCAGCAGCTTAACCCGGACAAATCAGCCCCAGCATTTT
TRBV5-1	NA	once	TRBJ2-7	CASSPEGLFYEQYF	TGCGCCAGCAGCCCGGAAGGCCTCTTCTACGAGCAGTACTTC
TRBV2	TRBD1	NA	TRBJ1-4	CANRQGSEKLFF	TGTGCCAACAGACAGGGTAGTGAAAAACTGTTTTTT
TRBV7-9	NA	many	TRBJ2-7	CASSLEAGTEQYF	TGTGCCAGCAGCTTAGAGGCAGGGACGGAGCAGTACTTC
TRBV6-1	NA	NA	TRBJ1-4	CASSVMATGKMSEKLFF	TGTGCCAGCAGTGTGATGGCAACAGGGAAGATGAGTGAAAAACTGTTTTTT
TRBV9	TRBD1	few	TRBJ1-2	CASSEDDFGTGQGYTF	TGTGCCAGCAGCGAGGACGACTTCGGGACAGGGCAAGGCTACACCTTC
TRBV12-3/TRBV12-4	TRBD1	many	TRBJ1-2	CASSSDRDSGYTF	TGTGCCAGCAGCTCTGACAGGGACAGTGGCTACACCTTC
TRBV12-3/TRBV12-4	NA	NA	TRBJ1-6	CASSSLGVGSDSPLHF	TGTGCCAGCAGTTCCTTGGGGGTAGGATCGGATTCACCCCTCCACTTT
TRBV5-1	NA	many	TRBJ1-6	CASSLEARGNSPLHF	TGCGCCAGCAGCTTGGAAGCGAGGGGAAATTCACCCCTCCACTTT
TRBV7-9	NA	few	TRBJ2-5	CASSFQGPPAETQYF	TGTGCCAGCAGCTTCCAGGGTCCACCGGCCGAGACCCAGTACTTC
TRBV20-1	NA	NA	TRBJ1-5	CSAGDGWNQPQHF	TGCAGTGCTGGTGATGGGTGGAATCAGCCCCAGCATTTT
TRBV14	NA	NA	TRBJ1-1	CANSQVENTEAFF	TGTGCCAACAGCCAAGTGGAGAACACTGAAGCTTTCTTT
TRBV29-1	NA	NA	TRBJ2-6	CSVDEGNTGANVPTF	TGCAGCGTTGACGAGGGGAACACCGGGGCCAACGTCCCGACTTTC
TRBV20-1	TRBD2	NA	TRBJ2-5	CSARRLAEETQYF	TGCAGTGCGAGGCGACTAGCTGAAGAGACCCAGTACTTC
TRBV20-1	NA	many	TRBJ1-5	CSARGAGGLAQHF	TGCAGTGCTAGAGGGGCGGGGGGTTTGGCCCAGCATTTT
TRBV20-1	TRBD2	few	TRBJ2-7	CSAISAGLNYEQYF	TGCAGTGCCATATCAGCGGGGCTCAACTACGAGCAGTACTTC
TRBV25-1	TRBD1	NA	TRBJ2-7	CASRDRQGREQYF	TGTGCCAGCAGAGATAGACAGGGCCGCGAGCAGTACTTC
TRBV4-1	NA	NA	TRBJ1-2	CASSQETGGYTF	TGCGCCAGCAGCCAAGAGACAGGCGGCTACACCTTC
TRBV11-3	TRBD1	NA	TRBJ1-2	CASSQTRWTGNGYTF	TGTGCCAGCAGCCAGACCCGTTGGACAGGGAATGGCTACACCTTC
TRBV10-3	TRBD1	NA	TRBJ1-5	CATGTGGVNQPQHF	TGTGCCACCGGGACAGGGGGCGTCAATCAGCCCCAGCATTTT
TRBV2	NA	NA	TRBJ1-1	CASSERYDRSGEAFF	TGTGCCAGCAGTGAAAGGTACGACAGGTCCGGGGAGGCTTTCTTT
TRBV7-2	TRBD1	few	TRBJ1-1	CASSSTGRGNTEAFF	TGTGCCAGCAGCTCGACAGGGCGAGGGAACACTGAAGCTTTCTTT
TRBV9	TRBD1	NA	TRBJ1-2	CASSVGQGANGYTF	TGTGCCAGCAGCGTGGGACAGGGGGCGAATGGCTACACCTTC
TRBV20-1	TRBD1	NA	TRBJ1-2	CSVWDRDRVYGYTF	TGCAGCGTTTGGGACAGGGATCGAGTCTATGGCTACACCTTC
TRBV9	NA	few	TRBJ2-7	CASSVGAGPSSYEQYF	TGTGCCAGCAGCGTAGGAGCAGGGCCGAGCTCCTACGAGCAGTACTTC
TRBV20-1	NA	few	TRBJ1-4	CSARADSATNEKLFF	TGCAGTGCTAGGGCCGACAGCGCAACTAATGAAAAACTGTTTTTT
TRBV7-2	NA	NA	TRBJ1-1	CASSLVARAATEAFF	TGTGCCAGCAGCTTAGTTGCTAGGGCGGCCACTGAAGCTTTCTTT
TRBV7-3	NA	many	TRBJ2-5	CASSPQPGKETQYF	TGTGCCAGCAGCCCGCAACCGGGTAAAGAGACCCAGTACTTC
TRBV7-3	NA	NA	TRBJ2-2	CASRPGRSNTGELFF	TGTGCCAGCAGACCTGGACGGTCGAACACCGGGGAGCTGTTTTTT
TRBV19	TRBD1	few	TRBJ2-7	CASSVSGGAWEQYF	TGTGCCAGTAGTGTCTCAGGGGGCGCATGGGAGCAGTACTTC
TRBV10-3	NA	NA	TRBJ1-5	CAISDETSSGAQHF	TGTGCCATCAGTGATGAGACTAGCTCCGGGGCCCAGCATTTT